The 13 T cell receptor beta chains given below trace back to one sample, sequenced in a study of T cell repertoires in cytomegalovirus infection. TCRdb re-called the reads with MiXCR, one entry per CDR3 protein. The table lists about 890,000 distinct CDR3 sequences, roughly 30% of them singletons, with roughly 13% in the top ten. The antigens for these receptors are not known. Sequences were derived from cultured CD8+ T cells from PBMCs, sampled from culture after CMV antigen stimulation. These receptor sequences come from a human donor in good health (CMV status not recorded). Some clones in this sample may be carry-over from other donors' samples.

This rearrangement joins TRBV7-8 to TRBJ2-1; 7 bases align to TRBD1. Trimming took 1 base from V and 6 from J; bases not matched to a gene: 6. Germline V gives CDR1 SGHVS, CDR2 FQNEAQ. This CDR3 contains 15 residues. CDR3 nucleotide sequence: TGTGCCAGCAGCTTAGACAGGGGTCCGAGCAATGAGCAGTTCTTC. This encodes CASSLDRGPSNEQFF.

Concerning this clonotype: One end of the junction is discordant with germline, which a read error may explain. The chain is built from TRBV2 and TRBJ2-7; 10 bases agree with TRBD1. CDR1 is SNHLY, CDR2 FYNNEI, per germline. The CDR3 has 14 amino acids. The CDR3 reads CTSARTGGSYEQYF. CDR3 bases: TGTACCAGCGCAAGGACAGGGGGCTCCTACGAGCAGTACTTC.

The rearrangement links TRBV20-1 to TRBJ2-4; D unclear. CDR3 length: 15 residues. Trimming stripped 0 bases from V and 8 bases from J, with 17 bases between. Germline-derived CDR1 and CDR2 are DFQATT and SNEGSKA (reference sequence). The CDR3 sequence is CSARDAPPAEDIQYF. Here the CDR3 DNA reads TGCAGTGCTAGAGATGCCCCGCCAGCCGAGGACATTCAGTACTTC.

This clonotype came up many times. CDR3 DNA: TGTGCCAGCAGCACAGGGAGGGGGATAGGCAAAAACATTCAGTACTTC. Residues: CASSTGRGIGKNIQYF. The V gene is TRBV7-9, the J gene TRBJ2-4; maybe TRBD2 (7 bases). CDR1 is SEHNR, CDR2 FQNEAQ, per germline (reference sequence). CDR3 length: 16 amino acids. Trimming stripped 5 bases from V and 3 bases from J, with 17 bases between.

Only a few counts were recorded for this clonotype. The chain couples TRBV6-1 to TRBJ2-7; TRBD1 matches at 7 bases. The CDR3 runs 15 residues. The germline V gene has CDR1 MNHNS and CDR2 SASEGT. V was pared by 6 bases and J by 2 bases, with 10 bases of the junction left unmatched. The CDR3, as DNA: TGTGCCAGCAGCCCACAGGGGTCTCCCGCCTACGAGCAGTACTTC. Translation: CASSPQGSPAYEQYF.

V gene TRBV27 combines with J gene TRBJ1-4; TRBD1 matches 9 bases. V lost 4 bases, J lost 8 bases, and 8 bases stayed unmatched. The CDR3 totals 15 residues. Looked up from germline, CDR1 is MNHEY and CDR2 is SMNVEV (reference sequence). CDR3 region: CASSYNRGRGEKLFF. DNA of the CDR3: TGTGCCAGCAGTTATAACAGGGGGCGCGGGGAAAAACTGTTTTTT.

This clonotype was detected a few times. The chain carries TRBV4-2 and TRBJ2-2; D is ambiguous. The germline V and J ends were trimmed by 3 bases and 4 bases, with 3 bases remaining between them. The CDR3 sequence is 12 residues long. Looked up from germline, CDR1 is LGHNA and CDR2 is YNFKEQ. The CDR3 is CASSHFTGELFF. The CDR3 DNA reads as TGTGCCAGCAGCCACTTCACCGGGGAGCTGTTTTTT.

This clonotype showed up many times. The V and J genes are TRBV6-1 and TRBJ2-7; D gene ambiguous. Germline values: CDR1 MNHNS, CDR2 SASEGT. The CDR3 has 15 amino acids. Trimming stripped 3 bases from V and 3 bases from J, with 15 bases between. The CDR3 sequence is CASSEILDGYYEQYV. The CDR3 DNA is TGTGCCAGCAGTGAGATACTTGACGGTTACTACGAGCAGTACGTC.

Details on this clonotype: This may be a read error, as it is one base from a much larger clone. This sequence joins TRBV6-1 and TRBJ1-5; the D gene is possibly TRBD1 (5 bases). From germline, CDR1 is MNHNS and CDR2 SASEGT. The CDR3 runs 15 residues. This chain's CDR3 is CASTEAGLGNQPQHF. In DNA form, the CDR3 reads TGTGCCAGCACTGAAGCAGGGCTAGGCAATCAGCCCCAGCATTTT.

This rearrangement joins TRBV28 to TRBJ1-1; D remains unclear. Germline V CDR1 and CDR2: MDHEN, SYDVKM. The CDR3 extends over 12 amino acids. V was clipped by 3 bases and J by 6 bases, with 8 bases between them. The CDR3 reads CASSFGIPEAFF. CDR3 DNA: TGTGCCAGCAGTTTTGGGATCCCTGAAGCTTTCTTT.

On this clonotype itself: An end of the junction differs from the germline gene, which may be a read error. This sequence joins TRBV7-6 and TRBJ2-3; 10 nucleotides line up with TRBD1. The CDR3 consists of 16 residues. Germline lookup yields CDR1 SGHVS and CDR2 FNYEAQ. The CDR3 is CANSWTGGDGTDTQYF. CDR3 DNA sequence: TGTGCCAACAGCTGGACAGGGGGTGACGGAACAGATACGCAGTATTTT.

The J gene is TRBJ1-4, the V gene TRBV2; 9 nucleotides agree with TRBD1. This CDR3 has 21 residues. J was trimmed by 0 bases and V by 6 bases; bases with no gene match: 20. Looked up from germline, CDR1 is SNHLY and CDR2 is FYNNEI. Here the CDR3 reads CASRASTGGEYYYATNEKLFF. CDR3 bases: TGTGCCAGCAGAGCTTCTACAGGGGGCGAATACTACTATGCAACTAATGAAAAACTGTTTTTT.

The table lists this clonotype with many counts. J is TRBJ2-5 and V is TRBV7-9; 11 bases are a match to TRBD2. Germline loops: CDR1 SEHNR, CDR2 FQNEAQ (reference sequence). The CDR3 covers 14 residues. V lost 5 bases to trimming and J lost 3 bases; unmatched junction nucleotides: 2. CDR3 amino acids: CASSVLAGEETQYF. The DNA for the CDR3 is TGTGCCAGCAGCGTACTAGCGGGGGAAGAGACCCAGTACTTC.